This T cell receptor (beta chain) was sequenced for a study of T cells in Graves' hyperthyroidism and ophthalmopathy. Exclusion of a patient resulted from uncontrolled infection, other autoimmune disease, pregnancy or lactation. The ends were cut back, 8 bases at V and 3 bases at J, with 20 bases in the middle. Per germline, CDR1 MRHNA and CDR2 SNTAGT. This CDR3 region has 15 residues. The TCR beta CDR3 regions underwent amplification using RNA transcripts as the source. Initially, a first-round RT-PCR of the TCR CDR3 employed the HTBI primer set. MiXCR, applied by TCRdb to the multiplex PCR reads, yields one record per CDR3 protein. The sample lists approximately 220,000 distinct CDR3 sequences, approximately 20% occurring once.

The TCR sequence derives from a man aged 35 to 55 with Graves' hyperthyroidism. The sequencing sample was made of blood. The chain combines TRBV6-4 with TRBJ2-7; D not resolved. CDR3 coding DNA: TGTGCCAGCCTTATCTCCTTTGGGCCCGGCTACGAGCAGTACTTC. Protein: CASLISFGPGYEQYF.